The text below deals with one TCR beta chain. In the original analysis: Amplification of reference gene primers provided the estimated nucleated cell counts. Method: immunoSEQ multiplex PCR; TCRdb's copy keeps in-frame clones and lacks some. The V and J calls and clone size are taken from that table; D and trimming were inferred from the DNA. The sample holds 150,000 to 200,000 clones; around 80% are singletons and the top ten take roughly 8%. The data derive from a study of blood T cell repertoires in COVID-19. Study-wide context: There were acute and convalescent COVID-19 samples, and they came from the United States, Italy and Spain. The analysed material was cDNA or gDNA that came from T cells, B-cell-depleted T cells, or PBMCs.

Deletions cut 0 bases from V and 0 bases from J, with 6 bases between. CDR1 is LGHDT, CDR2 YNNKEL, per germline (reference sequence). CDR3 length: 15 amino acids. The chain uses TRBV3-1 (or the pseudogene TRBV3-2) and TRBJ1-3; D is uncertain. Sequencing input: peripheral blood. This receptor was identified in a man in his sixties with acute or convalescent COVID-19. Written as DNA, the CDR3 is TGTGCCAGCAGCCAAGATCTAAACTCTGGAAACACCATATATTTT. This codes for CASSQDLNSGNTIYF.